This entry describes one T cell receptor beta chain. Its antigen is unknown. TCRdb ran MiXCR on the 5' RACE reads and lists one entry per CDR3 protein. The table lists 100,000 to 120,000 distinct CDR3 sequences, 18% of them singletons, with about 6% in the top ten. The record originates from a study of T-cell memory formation after mild COVID-19. Background on the study: The study found TCR clusters largely donor specific.

V was clipped by 1 base and J by 0 bases, with 8 bases between them. The CDR3 runs to 15 residues. Germline loops: CDR1 SGDLS, CDR2 YYNGEE. General observations from the study: Pre-infection memory carried some responding clones, suggesting that cross-reactive memory joined.

The genes are TRBV9 and TRBJ1-5; D is unresolved. The TCR originated in a man aged 18 to 35 who had mild COVID-19 (a few samples of this study predate the infection). Cell type and time point are not known. Sequencing input: PBMCs or a T cell subset sorted from them (not recorded which). CDR3 amino acids: CASSVNGGSNQPQHF. The CDR3 DNA reads TGTGCCAGCAGCGTAAATGGTGGTAGCAATCAGCCCCAGCATTTT.